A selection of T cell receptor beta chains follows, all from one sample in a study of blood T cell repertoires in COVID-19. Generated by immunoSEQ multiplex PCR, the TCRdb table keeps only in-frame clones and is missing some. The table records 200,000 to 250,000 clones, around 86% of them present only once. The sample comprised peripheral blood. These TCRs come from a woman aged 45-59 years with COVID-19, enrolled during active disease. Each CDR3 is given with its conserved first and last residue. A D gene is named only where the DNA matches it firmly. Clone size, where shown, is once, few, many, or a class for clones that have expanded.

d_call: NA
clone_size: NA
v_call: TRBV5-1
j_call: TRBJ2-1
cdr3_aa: CASISSGEQFF
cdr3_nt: TGCGCCAGCATCAGCAGCGGGGAGCAGTTCTTC

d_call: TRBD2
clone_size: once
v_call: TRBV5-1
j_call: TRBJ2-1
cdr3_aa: CASSIAGGDEQFF
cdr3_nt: TGCGCCAGCAGTATCGCCGGGGGGGATGAGCAGTTCTTC

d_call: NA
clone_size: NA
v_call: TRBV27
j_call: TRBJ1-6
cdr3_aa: CASSLQMDNSPLHF
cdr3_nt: TGTGCCAGCAGTTTGCAGATGGATAATTCACCCCTCCACTTT

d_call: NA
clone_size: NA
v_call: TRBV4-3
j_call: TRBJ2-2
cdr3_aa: CASSQDAGLNTGELFF
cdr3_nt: TGCGCCAGCAGCCAGGACGCGGGACTTAACACCGGGGAGCTGTTTTTT

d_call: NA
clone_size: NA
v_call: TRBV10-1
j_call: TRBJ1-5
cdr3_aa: CASSAWGGRVPFWNSNQPQHF
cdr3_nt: TGCGCCAGCAGCGCCTGGGGGGGGCGGGTTCCCTTTTGGAATAGCAATCAGCCCCAGCATTTT

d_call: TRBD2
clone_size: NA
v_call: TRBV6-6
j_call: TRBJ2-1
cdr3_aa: CASSYALSGGRNEQFF
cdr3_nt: TGTGCCAGCAGTTACGCGCTATCGGGGGGGCGGAATGAGCAGTTCTTC

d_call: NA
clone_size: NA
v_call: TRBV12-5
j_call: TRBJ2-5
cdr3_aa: CASGSVRETQYF
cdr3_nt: TGTGCTAGTGGCTCGGTTCGAGAGACCCAGTACTTC

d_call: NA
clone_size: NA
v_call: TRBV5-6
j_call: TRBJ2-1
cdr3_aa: CASSALSVFEQFF
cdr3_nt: TGTGCCAGCAGCGCCCTGTCGGTCTTTGAGCAGTTCTTC

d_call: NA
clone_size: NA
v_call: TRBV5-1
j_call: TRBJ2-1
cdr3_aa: CASTSGGGMAYNEQFF
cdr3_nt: TGCGCCAGCACCTCTGGGGGAGGTATGGCCTACAATGAGCAGTTCTTC

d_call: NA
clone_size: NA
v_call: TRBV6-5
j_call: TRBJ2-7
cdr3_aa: CASSRTVTYEQYF
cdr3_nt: TGTGCCAGCAGTCGGACAGTGACCTACGAGCAGTACTTC

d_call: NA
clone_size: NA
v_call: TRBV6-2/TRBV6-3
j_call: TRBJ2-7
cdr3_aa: CASSYSSGELLSYEQYF
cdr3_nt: TGTGCCAGCAGTTACTCGAGCGGAGAGCTACTATCCTACGAGCAGTACTTC

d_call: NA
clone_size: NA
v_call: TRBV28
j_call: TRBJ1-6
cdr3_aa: CASSLPGGVGSPLHF
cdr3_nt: TGTGCCAGCAGCCTCCCCGGTGGAGTGGGTTCACCCCTCCACTTT

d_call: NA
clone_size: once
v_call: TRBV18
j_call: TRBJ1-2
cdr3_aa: CASTPSNGLSYGYTF
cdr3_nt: TGTGCCAGCACCCCCTCTAACGGGTTGAGCTATGGCTACACCTTC

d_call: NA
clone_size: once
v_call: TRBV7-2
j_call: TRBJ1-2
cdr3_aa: CASSFGISYGYTF
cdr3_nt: TGTGCCAGCAGCTTCGGGATCTCCTATGGCTACACCTTC

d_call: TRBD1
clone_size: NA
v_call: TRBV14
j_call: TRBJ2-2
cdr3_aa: CASRRTGQGTGELFF
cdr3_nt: TGTGCCAGCAGACGGACGGGACAGGGGACCGGGGAGCTGTTTTTT

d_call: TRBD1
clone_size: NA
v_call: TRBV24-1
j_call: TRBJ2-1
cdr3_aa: CATSVTGTGVNEQFF
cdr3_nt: TGTGCCACCAGTGTTACCGGGACAGGGGTCAATGAGCAGTTCTTC

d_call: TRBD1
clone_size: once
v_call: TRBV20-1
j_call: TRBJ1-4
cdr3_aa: CSASPGTGNANEKLFF
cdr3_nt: TGCAGTGCTAGTCCCGGGACAGGGAACGCTAATGAAAAACTGTTTTTT

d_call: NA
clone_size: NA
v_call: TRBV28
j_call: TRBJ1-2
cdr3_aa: CASSPWVSGGYTF
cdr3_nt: TGTGCCAGCAGCCCGTGGGTCTCGGGTGGCTACACCTTC

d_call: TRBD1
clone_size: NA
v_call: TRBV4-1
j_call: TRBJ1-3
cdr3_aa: CASSQGPGQGVHTIYF
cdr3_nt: TGCGCCAGCAGCCAAGGTCCGGGACAGGGAGTCCACACCATATATTTT

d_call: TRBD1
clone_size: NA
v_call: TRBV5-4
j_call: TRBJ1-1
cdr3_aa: CASSFSDREAFF
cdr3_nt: TGTGCCAGCAGCTTCTCAGACAGGGAGGCTTTCTTT